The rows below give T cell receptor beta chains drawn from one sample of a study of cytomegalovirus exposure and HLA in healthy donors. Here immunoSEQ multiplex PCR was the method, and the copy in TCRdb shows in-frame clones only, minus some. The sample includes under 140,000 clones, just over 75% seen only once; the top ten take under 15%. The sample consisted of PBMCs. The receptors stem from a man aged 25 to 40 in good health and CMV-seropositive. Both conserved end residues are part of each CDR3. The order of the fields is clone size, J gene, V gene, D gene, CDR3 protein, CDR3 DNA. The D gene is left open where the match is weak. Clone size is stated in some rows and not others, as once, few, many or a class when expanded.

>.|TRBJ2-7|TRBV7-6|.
CASSLAGQGYEQYF
TGTGCCAGCAGCTTAGCGGGGCAGGGTTACGAGCAGTACTTC
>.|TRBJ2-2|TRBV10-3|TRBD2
CAIKGGGTNTGELFF
TGTGCCATCAAAGGCGGGGGTACGAACACCGGGGAGCTGTTTTTT
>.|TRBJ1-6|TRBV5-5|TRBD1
CASSLYATGDNSPLHF
TGTGCCAGCAGCTTGTATGCGACAGGGGATAATTCACCCCTCCACTTT
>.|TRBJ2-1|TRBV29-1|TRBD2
CSASSGGLNEQFF
TGCAGCGCCTCTAGCGGGGGCCTTAATGAGCAGTTCTTC
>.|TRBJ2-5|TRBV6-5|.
CASRVGGKETQYF
TGTGCCAGCAGGGTTGGCGGTAAAGAGACCCAGTACTTC
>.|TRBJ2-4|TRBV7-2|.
CASSLSPLGLRVKNIQYF
TGTGCCAGCAGCTTAAGCCCCTTGGGCCTGAGGGTCAAAAACATTCAGTACTTC
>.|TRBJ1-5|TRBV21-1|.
CASRRAGKEQLLPPSGNQPQHF
TGTGCCAGCAGAAGGGCAGGGAAGGAACAGCTACTACCTCCGAGCGGCAATCAGCCCCAGCATTTT
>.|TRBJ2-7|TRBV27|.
CASSLSDPRVGRVYEQYF
TGTGCCAGCAGTTTATCGGACCCCAGGGTAGGTCGCGTCTACGAGCAGTACTTC
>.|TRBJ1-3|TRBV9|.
CASSLWGEGNTIYF
TGTGCCAGCAGTCTCTGGGGGGAAGGAAACACCATATATTTT
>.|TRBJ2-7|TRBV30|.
CAFGPVYEQYF
TGTGCCTTTGGGCCCGTCTACGAGCAGTACTTC
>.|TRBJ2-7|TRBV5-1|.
CASSYAWQGSYEQYF
TGCGCCAGCAGCTACGCCTGGCAGGGTTCCTACGAGCAGTACTTC
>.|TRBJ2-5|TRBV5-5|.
CASSLATGQETQYF
TGTGCCAGCAGCTTGGCCACAGGGCAAGAGACCCAGTACTTC
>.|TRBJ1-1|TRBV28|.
CASSKTVYMNTEAFF
TGTGCCAGCAGCAAGACAGTTTACATGAACACTGAAGCTTTCTTT
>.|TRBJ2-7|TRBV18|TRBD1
CASSAGQDYEQYF
TGTGCCAGCTCAGCAGGACAGGACTACGAGCAGTACTTC
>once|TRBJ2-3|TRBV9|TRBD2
CASSALGTSGDDTQYF
TGTGCCAGCAGCGCACTCGGGACTAGCGGGGACGATACGCAGTATTTT
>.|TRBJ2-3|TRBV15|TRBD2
CATSTRLAGGEDTQYF
TGTGCCACCAGCACTAGACTAGCGGGGGGGGAGGATACGCAGTATTTT
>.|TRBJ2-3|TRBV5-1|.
CASSLAGHTDTQYF
TGCGCCAGCAGCTTGGCGGGTCACACAGATACGCAGTATTTT
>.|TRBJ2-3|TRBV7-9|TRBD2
CASSPRDSGGAHDTQYF
TGTGCCAGCAGCCCCCGGGATAGCGGGGGGGCTCACGATACGCAGTATTTT
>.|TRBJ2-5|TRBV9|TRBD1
CASSARQGNQETQYF
TGTGCCAGCAGCGCCCGACAGGGGAACCAAGAGACCCAGTACTTC
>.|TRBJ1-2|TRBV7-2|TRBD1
CASSRDRGGDGYTF
TGTGCCAGCAGCCGGGACAGGGGCGGTGATGGCTACACCTTC
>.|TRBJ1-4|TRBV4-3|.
CASSQDMGTVEKLFF
TGCGCCAGCAGCCAAGATATGGGCACAGTAGAAAAACTGTTTTTT
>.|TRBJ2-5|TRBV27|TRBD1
CASSPDRGGETQYF
TGTGCCAGCAGTCCGGACAGGGGAGGCGAGACCCAGTACTTC
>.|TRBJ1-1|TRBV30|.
CAWSNPRMGTEAFF
TGTGCCTGGTCTAACCCTAGGATGGGCACTGAAGCTTTCTTT
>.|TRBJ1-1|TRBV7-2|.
CASSPQGGNTEAFF
TGTGCCAGCAGCCCCCAAGGGGGGAACACTGAAGCTTTCTTT
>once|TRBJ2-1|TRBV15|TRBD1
CATSRDRTGSSYNEQFF
TGTGCCACCAGCAGAGATAGGACAGGAAGCTCCTACAATGAGCAGTTCTTC
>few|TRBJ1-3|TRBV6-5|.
CASSRQPGNTIYF
TGTGCCAGCAGCCGACAGCCTGGAAACACCATATATTTT
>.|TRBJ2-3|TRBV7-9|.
CASSSGVDTQYF
TGTGCCAGCAGCTCCGGGGTGGATACGCAGTATTTT
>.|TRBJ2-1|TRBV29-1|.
CSVEPNPGNNEQFF
TGCAGCGTTGAACCTAACCCGGGGAACAATGAGCAGTTCTTC
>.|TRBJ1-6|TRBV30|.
CAWSRGDSPLHF
TGTGCCTGGAGCAGGGGAGATTCACCCCTCCACTTT
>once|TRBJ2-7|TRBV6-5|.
CASSYSTGSEQYF
TGTGCCAGCAGTTACTCAACAGGTTCCGAGCAGTACTTC
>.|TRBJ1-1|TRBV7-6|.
CASSATNRNRPEAFF
TGTGCCAGCAGCGCAACTAACAGGAACCGCCCTGAAGCTTTCTTT
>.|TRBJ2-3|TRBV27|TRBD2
CASSLWRAREGTDTQYF
TGTGCCAGCAGTTTATGGCGAGCCAGGGAGGGGACAGATACGCAGTATTTT
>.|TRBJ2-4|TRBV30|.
CAWSMGGGGKNIQYF
TGTGCCTGGAGTATGGGGGGTGGGGGCAAAAACATTCAGTACTTC
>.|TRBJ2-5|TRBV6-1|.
CASSEGQGIGETQYF
TGTGCCAGCAGTGAAGGGCAGGGCATAGGAGAGACCCAGTACTTC
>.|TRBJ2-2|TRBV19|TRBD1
CASSPSLWTGENTGELFF
TGTGCCAGTAGTCCTTCTCTGTGGACAGGCGAGAACACCGGGGAGCTGTTTTTT
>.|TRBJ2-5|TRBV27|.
CASSGVRQETQYF
TGTGCCAGCAGCGGGGTAAGGCAAGAGACCCAGTACTTC
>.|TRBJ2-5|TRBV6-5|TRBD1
CASSTGTGGETQYF
TGTGCCAGCAGTACCGGGACAGGGGGAGAGACCCAGTACTTC
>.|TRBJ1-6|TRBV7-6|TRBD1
CASSPGTAWDSPLHF
TGTGCCAGCAGCCCAGGGACAGCCTGGGATTCACCCCTCCACTTT
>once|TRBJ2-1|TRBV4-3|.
CASSQGLAGEQFF
TGCGCCAGCAGCCAAGGGCTAGCAGGCGAGCAGTTCTTC
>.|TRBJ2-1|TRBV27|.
CASSWTGMNEQFF
TGTGCCAGCAGTTGGACGGGGATGAATGAGCAGTTCTTC
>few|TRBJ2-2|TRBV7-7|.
CASSLAPDTGELFF
TGTGCCAGCAGCTTAGCTCCGGACACCGGGGAGCTGTTTTTT
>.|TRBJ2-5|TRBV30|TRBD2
CAWSGPVSGGLDWETQYF
TGTGCCTGGAGTGGGCCCGTTAGCGGGGGCCTTGATTGGGAGACCCAGTACTTC
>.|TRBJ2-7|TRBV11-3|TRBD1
CASSLGEGTGKFDEQYF
TGTGCCAGCAGCTTAGGGGAGGGGACAGGGAAGTTCGACGAGCAGTACTTC
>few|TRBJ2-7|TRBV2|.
CASRKTALSYEQYF
TGTGCCAGCAGAAAGACAGCCCTCTCCTACGAGCAGTACTTC
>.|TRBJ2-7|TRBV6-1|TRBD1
CASSEQTGTGHYEQYF
TGTGCCAGCAGTGAACAGACCGGGACAGGGCACTACGAGCAGTACTTC
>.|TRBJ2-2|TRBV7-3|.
CASSLGGITGELFF
TGTGCCAGCAGCTTAGGAGGGATTACCGGGGAGCTGTTTTTT
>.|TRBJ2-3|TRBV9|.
CASSVVEGGPGDTQYF
TGTGCCAGCAGCGTAGTTGAGGGGGGGCCTGGAGATACGCAGTATTTT
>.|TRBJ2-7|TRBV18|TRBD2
CASSLRTSGTYEQYF
TGTGCCAGCTCACTGAGGACTAGCGGAACCTACGAGCAGTACTTC
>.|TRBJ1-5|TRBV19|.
CASTTRFSNQPQHF
TGTGCCAGTACCACGCGGTTCAGCAATCAGCCCCAGCATTTT
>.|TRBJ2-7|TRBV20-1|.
CSARQGYEQYF
TGCAGTGCTAGACAGGGCTACGAGCAGTACTTC
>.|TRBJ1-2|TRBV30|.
CAWNEAALSGYTF
TGTGCCTGGAATGAGGCGGCCTTGAGCGGCTACACCTTC
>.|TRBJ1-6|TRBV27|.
CASSEDIYNSPLHF
TGTGCCAGCAGTGAGGACATTTATAATTCACCCCTCCACTTT
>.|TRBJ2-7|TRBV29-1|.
CSVENPDTYEQYF
TGCAGCGTTGAAAACCCGGACACCTACGAGCAGTACTTC